In this sample, the clone carrying this T cell receptor beta chain turned up once. The CDR3 sequence is 15 residues long. V dropped 1 base and J dropped 2 bases, with 12 bases sitting between them. Germline values: CDR1 SGHTA, CDR2 FQGNSA. This sample was included in a study of blood T cell repertoires in COVID-19. Study-level background: T cells, B-cell-depleted T cells, or PBMCs provided the cDNA or gDNA that served as material.

The protocol was immunoSEQ multiplex PCR, while the TCRdb copy is restricted to in-frame clones and leaves out a portion. The repertoire holds hundreds of thousands of clones, with roughly 85% as singletons. The source of this sequence is a woman in her twenties or thirties with active or convalescent COVID-19. Sequencing was done on a sample of peripheral blood. The chain couples TRBV7-2 to TRBJ2-7; TRBD2 might be the D (5 bases). In DNA, the CDR3 is TGTGCCAGCAGCTTAGGCGGGCTTATCCCCTACGAGCAGTACTTC. The encoded protein is CASSLGGLIPYEQYF.